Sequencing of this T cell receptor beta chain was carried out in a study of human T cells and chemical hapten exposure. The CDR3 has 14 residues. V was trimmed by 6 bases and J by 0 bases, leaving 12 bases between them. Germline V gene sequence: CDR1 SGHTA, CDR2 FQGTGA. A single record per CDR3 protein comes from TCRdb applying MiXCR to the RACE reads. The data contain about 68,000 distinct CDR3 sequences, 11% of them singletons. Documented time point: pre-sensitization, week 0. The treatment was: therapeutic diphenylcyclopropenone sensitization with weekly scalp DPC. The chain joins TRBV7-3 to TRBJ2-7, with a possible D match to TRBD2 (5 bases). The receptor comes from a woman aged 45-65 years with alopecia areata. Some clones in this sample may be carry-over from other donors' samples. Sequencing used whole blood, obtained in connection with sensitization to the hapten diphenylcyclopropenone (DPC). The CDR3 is CASSQAANSYEQYF. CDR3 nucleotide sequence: TGTGCCAGCAGTCAAGCGGCCAACTCCTACGAGCAGTACTTC.